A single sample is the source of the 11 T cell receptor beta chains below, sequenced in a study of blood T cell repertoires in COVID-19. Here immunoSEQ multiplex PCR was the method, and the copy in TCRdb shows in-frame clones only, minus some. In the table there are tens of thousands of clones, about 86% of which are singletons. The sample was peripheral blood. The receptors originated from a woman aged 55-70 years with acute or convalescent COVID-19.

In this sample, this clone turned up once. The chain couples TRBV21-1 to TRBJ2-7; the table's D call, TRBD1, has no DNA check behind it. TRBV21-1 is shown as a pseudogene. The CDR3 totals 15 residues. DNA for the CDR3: TGTGCCAGCAGCGAAATACAGGGGGCAATCGACGAGCAGTACTTC. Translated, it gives CASSEIQGAIDEQYF.

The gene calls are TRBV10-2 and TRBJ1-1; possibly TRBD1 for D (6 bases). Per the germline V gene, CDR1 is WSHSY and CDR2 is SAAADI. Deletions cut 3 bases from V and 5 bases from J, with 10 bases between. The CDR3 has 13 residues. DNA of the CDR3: TGCGCCAGCAGTGAACAAGGGGGAACTGAAGCTTTCTTT. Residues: CASSEQGGTEAFF.

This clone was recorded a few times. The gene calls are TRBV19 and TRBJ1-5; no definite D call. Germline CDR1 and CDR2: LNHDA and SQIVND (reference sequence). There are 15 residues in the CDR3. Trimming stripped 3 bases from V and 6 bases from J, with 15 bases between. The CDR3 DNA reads TGTGCCAGTAGTATTTTAAACCCCCTAGGTCAGCCCCAGCATTTT. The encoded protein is CASSILNPLGQPQHF. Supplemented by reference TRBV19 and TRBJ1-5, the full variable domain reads DGGITQSPKYLFRKEGQNVTLSCEQNLNHDAMYWYRQDPGQGLRLIYYSQIVNDFQKGDIAEGYSVSREKKESFPLTVTSAQKNPTAFYLCASSILNPLGQPQHFGDGTRLSIL.

CDR3 region: CASSLQRGGEQFF. Written as DNA, the CDR3 is TGTGCCAGCAGCTTGCAAAGAGGGGGTGAGCAGTTCTTC. The V and J genes are TRBV7-8 and TRBJ2-1; possibly TRBD1 for D (6 bases). The length of the CDR3 is 13 residues. The V and J ends lost 3 bases and 9 bases respectively, with 12 bases between them. The germline V gene encodes CDR1 SGHVS and CDR2 FQNEAQ.

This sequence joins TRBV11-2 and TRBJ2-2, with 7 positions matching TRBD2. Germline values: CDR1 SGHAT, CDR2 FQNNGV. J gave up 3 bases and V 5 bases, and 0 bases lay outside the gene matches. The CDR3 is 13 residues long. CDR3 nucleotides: TGTGCCAGCAGCCGGGGGGACACCGGGGAGCTGTTTTTT. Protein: CASSRGDTGELFF.

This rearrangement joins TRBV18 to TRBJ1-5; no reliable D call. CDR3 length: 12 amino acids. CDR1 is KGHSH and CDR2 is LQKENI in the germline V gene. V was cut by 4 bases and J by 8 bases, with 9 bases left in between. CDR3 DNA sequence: TGTGCCAGCTCACGACCTCAGGAGCCCCAGCATTTT. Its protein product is CASSRPQEPQHF.

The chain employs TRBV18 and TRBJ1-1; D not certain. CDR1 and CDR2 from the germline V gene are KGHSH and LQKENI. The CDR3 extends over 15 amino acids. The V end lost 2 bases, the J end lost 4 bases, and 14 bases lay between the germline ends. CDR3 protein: CASSPSKGVVTEAFF. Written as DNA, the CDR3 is TGTGCCAGCTCACCATCCAAGGGAGTTGTCACTGAAGCTTTCTTT.

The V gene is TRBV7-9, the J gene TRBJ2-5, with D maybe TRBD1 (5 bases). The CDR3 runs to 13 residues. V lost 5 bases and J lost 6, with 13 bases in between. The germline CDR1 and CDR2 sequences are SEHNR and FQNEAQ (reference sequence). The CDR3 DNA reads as TGTGCCAGCAGCCTCCAGGGTCCCCAGACCCAGTACTTC. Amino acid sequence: CASSLQGPQTQYF.

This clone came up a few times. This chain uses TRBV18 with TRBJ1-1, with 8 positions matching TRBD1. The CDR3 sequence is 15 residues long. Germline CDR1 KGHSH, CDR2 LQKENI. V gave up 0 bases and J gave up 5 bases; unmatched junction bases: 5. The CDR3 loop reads CASSPPQGVWTEAFF. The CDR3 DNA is TGTGCCAGCTCACCACCACAGGGGGTCTGGACTGAAGCTTTCTTT.

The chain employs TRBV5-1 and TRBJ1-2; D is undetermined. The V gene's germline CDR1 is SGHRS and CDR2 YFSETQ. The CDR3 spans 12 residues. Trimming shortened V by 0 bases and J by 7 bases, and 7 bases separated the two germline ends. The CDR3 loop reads CASSLEALGYTF. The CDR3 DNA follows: TGCGCCAGCAGCTTGGAAGCCCTTGGCTACACCTTC.

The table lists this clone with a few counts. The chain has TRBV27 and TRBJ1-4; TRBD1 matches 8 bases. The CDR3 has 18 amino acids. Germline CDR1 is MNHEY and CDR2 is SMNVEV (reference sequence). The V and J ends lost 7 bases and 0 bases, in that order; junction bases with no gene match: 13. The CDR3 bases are TGTGCCAGCACTCTCACAGGGGGGACGGAGTCAACTAATGAAAAACTGTTTTTT. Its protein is CASTLTGGTESTNEKLFF.